A single sample is the source of the 25 T cell receptor beta chains below, sequenced in a study. TCRdb re-derived calls from the 5' RACE reads in MiXCR, one entry per CDR3 protein. The sample consists of approximately 60,000 distinct CDR3 sequences, around 26% of them appearing once. Specimen: tumor-infiltrating memory CD4+ T cells sorted from the breast tumor. Subset of the sample: memory CD4+ T cells, CD4+CD45RO+CD25-. The receptors were sampled from a female donor with breast cancer.

This clonotype showed up just a few times. A read error may account for a junction end that differs from germline. The CDR3 coding sequence is TGCGCCAGCAGTTCCCGGACTAGCGTTAAAAATGAGCAGTTCTTC. Encoded protein: CASSSRTSVKNEQFF. The chain joins TRBV12-3 or TRBV12-4 to TRBJ2-1, with 9 bases identical to TRBD2. This CDR3 has 15 amino acids.

The V gene is TRBV5-5, the J gene TRBJ2-3, with 8 bases aligning to TRBD2. The germline V gene has CDR1 SGHKS and CDR2 YYEKEE (reference sequence). The CDR3 runs to 16 residues. Trimming cost V 2 bases and J 5 bases; bases outside gene matches: 10. CDR3 region: CASSLRRSGVEDTQYF. Here the CDR3 DNA reads TGTGCCAGCAGCTTAAGGCGTAGCGGGGTTGAAGATACGCAGTATTTT. Filled out from reference TRBV5-5 and TRBJ2-3, the complete variable domain reads DAGVTQSPTHLIKTRGQQVTLRCSPISGHKSVSWYQQVLGQGPQFIFQYYEKEERGRGNFPDRFSARQFPNYSSELNVNALLLGDSALYLCASSLRRSGVEDTQYFGPGTRLTVL.

The sample holds a few counts of this clonotype. This chain joins TRBV9 and TRBJ2-7, with 7 bases lining up with TRBD2. Germline CDR1 is SGDLS and CDR2 is YYNGEE. CDR3 length equals 16 residues. The V and J ends lost 0 bases and 0 bases, in that order; junction bases with no gene match: 6. The CDR3 protein is CASSVAPGGNSYEQYF. The CDR3 DNA reads TGTGCCAGCAGCGTAGCTCCGGGGGGTAACTCCTACGAGCAGTACTTC.

The chain combines TRBV19 with TRBJ1-1, with 9 bases aligning to TRBD1. From germline, CDR1 is LNHDA and CDR2 SQIVND (reference sequence). This CDR3 comprises 17 residues. Unmatched junction bases numbered 10, after V lost 5 bases and J lost 0 bases. The CDR3 bases are TGTGCCAGTAGTCTACACAGGGGGCGGGACTTGAACACTGAAGCTTTCTTT. It is translated as CASSLHRGRDLNTEAFF.

This chain uses TRBV7-2 with TRBJ2-1, with D perhaps TRBD1 or TRBD2 (5 bases each). The germline V and J ends were trimmed by 1 base and 7 bases, with 20 bases remaining between them. Germline loops: CDR1 SGHTA, CDR2 FQGNSA. There are 17 residues in the CDR3. The CDR3 bases are TGTGCCAGCAGCTTAGATGGGGCTGGACTCCGCCGAAATGAGCAGTTCTTC. Translated: CASSLDGAGLRRNEQFF. Combining the CDR3 with reference TRBV7-2 and TRBJ2-1 gives the whole variable domain GAGVSQSPSNKVTEKGKDVELRCDPISGHTALYWYRQSLGQGLEFLIYFQGNSAPDKSGLPSDRFSAERTGGSVSTLTIQRTQQEDSAVYLCASSLDGAGLRRNEQFFGPGTRLTVL.

This clonotype has a count of ten or more. The V and J genes are TRBV10-3 and TRBJ1-5; the D is unclear. Deletions cut 4 bases from V and 5 bases from J, with 9 bases between. The CDR3 extends over 13 amino acids. CDR1 and CDR2 (germline): ENHRY, SYGVKD. CDR3 in amino acids: CAISVKSDQPQHF. In nucleotides, the CDR3 is TGTGCCATCAGTGTTAAGTCTGATCAGCCCCAGCATTTT.

The chain links TRBV12-3 or TRBV12-4 to TRBJ1-1; D ambiguous. There are 15 residues in the CDR3. Trimming shortened V by 7 bases and J by 1 base, and 16 bases separated the two germline ends. The CDR3 DNA reads TGTGCCAGCACGATTGGGCTACTAGGGAACACTGAAGCTTTCTTT. Translating gives CASTIGLLGNTEAFF.

This clonotype was detected many times. The V and J genes are TRBV4-1 and TRBJ2-7, with D unclear. Trimming removed 3 bases at V and 2 bases at J, with 11 bases between. Germline CDR1 MGHRA, CDR2 YSYEKL. This CDR3 is 14 amino acids long. The CDR3 nucleotides are TGCGCCAGCAGCCATGCGGCCAGCGCCTACGAGCAGTACTTC. It is translated as CASSHAASAYEQYF.

This clonotype has ten or more counts. The chain joins TRBV20-1 to TRBJ2-1; 9 bases are a match to TRBD2. V was pared by 0 bases and J by 6 bases, with 6 bases of the junction left unmatched. The CDR3 covers 15 residues. CDR1 DFQATT and CDR2 SNEGSKA come from the germline V gene (reference sequence). This chain's CDR3 is CSARDRRLAANEQFF. The CDR3 DNA sequence: TGCAGTGCTAGAGATCGGCGACTAGCGGCCAATGAGCAGTTCTTC.

This clonotype was seen a few times. The genes are TRBV28 and TRBJ1-2; a weak D match, TRBD1 (6 bases). This CDR3 is built from 12 residues. The V gene's germline CDR1 is MDHEN and CDR2 SYDVKM. Trimming left V 9 bases short and J 8 bases short, with 16 bases between. The CDR3 nucleotides read TGTGCCAGTGATCCCGGGACAAGAGGCTACACCTTC. As protein: CASDPGTRGYTF.

The V and J genes are TRBV7-3 and TRBJ1-1; D uncertain. CDR1 and CDR2 (germline): SGHTA, FQGTGA. V gave up 4 bases and J gave up 9 bases, with 15 bases separating them. This CDR3 is built from 13 residues. CDR3 in DNA: TGTGCCAGCAGCTGGAAGAGACCCGGAAAAGCTTTCTTT. Amino acid sequence: CASSWKRPGKAFF.

Only a few counts were recorded for this clonotype. The V gene is TRBV7-2, the J gene TRBJ2-2, with TRBD2 matching 14 bases. Germline CDR1 reads SGHTA; CDR2 reads FQGNSA. With 5 bases clipped from V and 5 bases from J, the junction kept 7 bases outside the gene matches. The CDR3 consists of 17 residues. CDR3 sequence: CASSDRLAGGPTGELFF. DNA of the CDR3: TGTGCCAGCAGCGACAGACTAGCGGGAGGGCCGACCGGGGAGCTGTTTTTT. Using reference TRBV7-2 and TRBJ2-2 for the parts outside the CDR3, the full variable domain is GAGVSQSPSNKVTEKGKDVELRCDPISGHTALYWYRQSLGQGLEFLIYFQGNSAPDKSGLPSDRFSAERTGGSVSTLTIQRTQQEDSAVYLCASSDRLAGGPTGELFFGEGSRLTVL.

This chain connects TRBV20-1 to TRBJ2-6; D is unresolved. Per germline, CDR1 DFQATT and CDR2 SNEGSKA (reference sequence). CDR3 length: 18 amino acids. V was trimmed by 4 bases and J by 3 bases, leaving 22 bases between them. CDR3 coding DNA: TGCAGTGCTATCCCCTCCGGCGCGTTGTTAGATGGGGCCAACGTCCTGACTTTC. This sequence encodes CSAIPSGALLDGANVLTF.

A remark on this clonotype: It may be a read error: a sequence one base away is much more abundant. The chain carries TRBV6-2 or TRBV6-3 and TRBJ1-4; D is possibly TRBD1 (5 bases). The germline CDR1 and CDR2 sequences are MNHEY and SVGEGT. V lost 8 bases and J lost 10, with 14 bases in between. There are 12 residues in the CDR3. This CDR3 reads CASQGDDVKLFF. The CDR3 DNA reads as TGTGCCAGCCAAGGGGATGATGTAAAACTGTTTTTT.

This clonotype has ten or more counts. CDR3 in amino acids: CASRTGLWQPQHF. The CDR3, as DNA: TGTGCCAGCAGGACAGGGTTGTGGCAGCCCCAGCATTTT. The J gene is TRBJ1-5, the V gene TRBV28; the match to TRBD1 covers 7 bases. J lost 7 bases, V lost 6 bases, and 6 bases had no gene match. CDR3 size: 13 residues. The germline gives CDR1 MDHEN, CDR2 SYDVKM.

The rearrangement joins TRBV6-1 to TRBJ2-2; D may be TRBD1 (5 bases). The CDR3 is 16 amino acids. Trimming took 2 bases from V and 4 from J, leaving 14 bases between them. Germline V lookup: CDR1 MNHNS, CDR2 SASEGT. The CDR3 coding sequence is TGTGCCAGCAGTGAATCCCCCAGGGTGTTCACCGGGGAGCTGTTTTTT. Translated: CASSESPRVFTGELFF.

The V and J genes are TRBV14 and TRBJ1-1; no firm D call. V was trimmed by 3 bases and J by 4 bases, leaving 12 bases between them. This CDR3 contains 14 residues. Germline V gene lookup returns CDR1 SGHDN and CDR2 FVKESK. The CDR3 coding sequence is TGTGCCAGCAGCCAGTCCCGGACCCTCACTGAAGCTTTCTTT. It yields the protein CASSQSRTLTEAFF.

This sequence joins TRBV28 and TRBJ2-1; D tentatively fits TRBD1 or TRBD2 (5 bases each). Germline V gene lookup returns CDR1 MDHEN and CDR2 SYDVKM. The CDR3 is 12 amino acids. Trimming removed 6 bases at V and 12 bases at J, with 15 bases between. The CDR3 region has the DNA TGTGCCAGCAGCACTCAACCGGGACGGCAGTTCTTC. Translation gives CASSTQPGRQFF.

The chain is built from TRBV7-2 and TRBJ1-6, with 7 positions matching TRBD1. Germline trimming cut 6 bases from V and 14 bases from J; bases unmatched to any gene: 10. The germline gives CDR1 SGHTA, CDR2 FQGNSA. This CDR3 is built from 13 residues. This CDR3 is CASSHYLDRALHF. For the CDR3, the DNA is TGTGCCAGCAGTCATTACCTCGACAGGGCCCTCCACTTT. Filled out from reference TRBV7-2 and TRBJ1-6, the complete variable domain reads GAGVSQSPSNKVTEKGKDVELRCDPISGHTALYWYRQSLGQGLEFLIYFQGNSAPDKSGLPSDRFSAERTGGSVSTLTIQRTQQEDSAVYLCASSHYLDRALHFGNGTRLTVT.

This clonotype appeared a few times. This chain links TRBV7-3 with TRBJ1-2; 9 bases line up with TRBD1. J gave up 8 bases and V 1 base, and 17 bases lay outside the gene matches. CDR1 SGHTA and CDR2 FQGTGA come from the germline V gene. This CDR3 has 18 amino acids. The CDR3: CASSLIPNSGTGNDGYTF. CDR3 nucleotides: TGTGCCAGCAGCTTAATACCGAACTCCGGGACAGGGAACGACGGCTACACCTTC.

Relative to its sample, this clonotype is medium-sized. The J gene is TRBJ2-2, the V gene TRBV7-3; D gene uncertain. Trimming took off 5 bases at V and 2 bases at J, with 3 bases between the two ends. This CDR3 spans 12 amino acids. Germline CDR1 reads SGHTA; CDR2 reads FQGTGA. The CDR3 reads CASSPNTGELFF. CDR3 bases: TGTGCCAGCAGCCCTAACACCGGGGAGCTGTTTTTT.

This clonotype was seen only a few times. The gene calls are TRBV3-1 and TRBJ1-1; 8 nucleotides match TRBD1. Looked up from germline, CDR1 is LGHDT and CDR2 is YNNKEL (reference sequence). With V trimmed by 1 base and J by 8 bases, 6 bases remained unmatched. The CDR3 has 14 amino acids. As DNA, the CDR3 is TGTGCCAGCAGCCAAGGTATCAGGGGGCGAGAAGCTTTCTTT. Translating it yields CASSQGIRGREAFF.

This clonotype was found many times. The rearrangement joins TRBV5-1 to TRBJ2-6, with no clear D. This CDR3 spans 14 amino acids. Germline CDR1 is SGHRS and CDR2 is YFSETQ. V shed 5 bases and J shed 0 bases, with 6 bases lying between them. The DNA for the CDR3 is TGCGCCAGCAGGGGCGCCTCTGGGGCCAACGTCCTGACTTTC. Protein product: CASRGASGANVLTF.

The chain couples TRBV7-8 to TRBJ1-4; D is uncertain. This CDR3 comprises 13 residues. Germline values: CDR1 SGHVS, CDR2 FQNEAQ. V lost 5 bases to trimming and J lost 8 bases, with 12 bases between them. The CDR3 DNA sequence: TGTGCCAGCAGCGTAGGGTTTGAGGAAAAACTGTTTTTT. Translating gives CASSVGFEEKLFF.

This clonotype appeared once. A read error is possible here, since a much larger clone lies one base away. The chain recombines TRBV25-1 with TRBJ2-3; no firm D call. This CDR3 has 11 residues. Germline V CDR1 and CDR2: MGHDK, SYGVNS. CDR3 amino acids: CAISVADTQYF. CDR3 bases: TGTGCCATCAGTGTAGCAGATACGCAGTATTTT.